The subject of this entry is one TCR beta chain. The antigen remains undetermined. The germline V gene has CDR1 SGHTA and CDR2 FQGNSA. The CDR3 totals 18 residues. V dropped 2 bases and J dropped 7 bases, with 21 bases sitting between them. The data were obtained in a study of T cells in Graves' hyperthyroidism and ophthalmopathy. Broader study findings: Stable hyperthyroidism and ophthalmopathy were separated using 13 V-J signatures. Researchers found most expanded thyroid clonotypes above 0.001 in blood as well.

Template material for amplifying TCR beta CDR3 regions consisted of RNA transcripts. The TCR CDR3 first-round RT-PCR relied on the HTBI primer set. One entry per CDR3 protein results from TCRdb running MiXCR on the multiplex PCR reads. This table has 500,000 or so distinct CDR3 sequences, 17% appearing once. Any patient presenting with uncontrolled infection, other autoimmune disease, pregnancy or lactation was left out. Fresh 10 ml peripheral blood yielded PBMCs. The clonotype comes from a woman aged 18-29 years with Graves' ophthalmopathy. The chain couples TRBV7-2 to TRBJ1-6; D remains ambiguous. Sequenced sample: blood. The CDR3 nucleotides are TGTGCCAGCAGCTTAAAAGGCCGCAGCCTGGTGGGCAATTCACCCCTCCACTTT. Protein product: CASSLKGRSLVGNSPLHF.